This T cell receptor beta chain was identified during a study of response to subunit inactivated influenza vaccine. Study-level results: The authors put forward the suggestion that each seasonal influenza vaccination may bring in only a limited number of new T cells.

CDR1 SGHRS and CDR2 YFSETQ come from the germline V gene. This CDR3 comprises 12 residues. Deletions cut 5 bases from V and 4 bases from J, with 8 bases between. This clonotype appeared many times. The antigen remains undetermined. One entry per CDR3 protein, called by TCRdb with MiXCR from the RT-PCR reads. The sample has hundreds of thousands of distinct CDR3 sequences; approximately 14% are singletons. The chain has TRBV5-1 and TRBJ2-3; D gene uncertain. The sample here was PBMCs from blood, taken 11 to 12 days after vaccination. The receptor was derived from a man in his fifties who received an inactivated influenza vaccine. The CDR3 reads CASSIASDTQYF. The CDR3 DNA reads as TGCGCCAGCAGTATAGCTTCAGATACGCAGTATTTT.